Below, one T cell receptor (beta chain) is given with its context. The sample originates from a study of response to subunit inactivated influenza vaccine. Germline lookup yields CDR1 SGHRS and CDR2 YFSETQ. This CDR3 contains 15 residues. Trimming took 4 bases from V and 4 from J, leaving 17 bases between them. TCRdb itself ran the RT-PCR reads through MiXCR, one entry per CDR3 protein. The sample has about half a million distinct CDR3 sequences; about 25% are singletons. The sample here was CD4+ T cells sorted from PBMCs, taken around 5 days after vaccination. The clonotype originates from a man aged 50 to 59 who received an inactivated influenza vaccine. The chain is built from TRBV5-1 and TRBJ2-5; D is uncertain. In nucleotides, the CDR3 is TGCGCCAGCAGCGTAACAGCGATCTCCCGAGAGACCCAGTACTTC. Encoded protein: CASSVTAISRETQYF.